This T cell receptor beta chain was captured in a study of cytomegalovirus exposure and HLA in healthy donors. About the study: Across 350 to 500 genotyped donors, about 80% landed in the Caucasian-associated ancestry cluster.

Trimming shortened V by 3 bases and J by 3 bases, and 10 bases separated the two germline ends. Germline CDR1 SGHNT, CDR2 YYREEE (reference sequence). This CDR3 is 13 amino acids long. Regarding the study as a whole: Most TCR beta V segments were productive about 90% or about 30% of the time in an earlier analysis.

In this sample, this clone turned up once. The antigen remains undetermined. The PCR was carried out with 60 Vbeta primers and 13 Jbeta primers. Generated by immunoSEQ multiplex PCR, the TCRdb table keeps only in-frame clones and is missing some. The repertoire holds some 150,000 clones, with 77% as singletons. This receptor was identified in a female donor in good health and CMV-seronegative. This sequence joins TRBV5-4 and TRBJ2-7; weak D call: TRBD1 (5 bases). Sequenced sample: PBMCs. CDR3 DNA sequence: TGTGCCAGCAGCTCCAGACAGATCTACGAGCAGTACTTC. Its protein product is CASSSRQIYEQYF.